One and the same sample provided the 14 T cell receptor beta chains below, sequenced in a study of regulatory T cells in long-lasting Graves disease. Time point meaning: persistent/refractory GD, antithyroid drugs over 5 years with positive TRAb. Making the TCR library involved RNA that had been extracted from PBMCs. Building the TCR beta libraries relied on iRepertoire HTBI primers, and CDR3 regions underwent Arm-PCR. TCRdb passed the multiplex PCR reads through MiXCR, listing each CDR3 protein once. The table shows 300,000 to 350,000 distinct CDR3 sequences, with roughly 21% occurring only once. The sample was peripheral blood mononuclear cells (PBMCs), taken when the disease was refractory, from a patient treated with antithyroid drugs. These receptor sequences come from a female donor with Graves disease.

This clonotype has more than one count but fewer than ten. The V gene is TRBV12-3 or TRBV12-4, the J gene TRBJ2-3; D gene unclear. There are 13 residues in the CDR3. The V end was cut by 8 bases, the J end by 4 bases, with 13 bases between. Here the CDR3 reads CASGRRVADTQYF. Here the CDR3 DNA reads TGTGCCAGCGGACGTCGGGTCGCAGATACGCAGTATTTT.

V usage is TRBV27 and J usage is TRBJ2-1; no clear D. Between the trimmed V and J ends, which lost 5 bases and 6 bases, there was a span of 17 bases. The CDR3 extends over 15 amino acids. In germline, CDR1 is MNHEY, CDR2 SMNVEV (reference sequence). The CDR3 sequence is CASSPRAGAFNEQFF. CDR3 nucleotides: TGTGCCAGCAGTCCCCGGGCAGGAGCCTTCAATGAGCAGTTCTTC.

A note on this clonotype: The junction departs from germline at one end; a sequencing error may be responsible. The V call is TRBV7-9, the J call TRBJ2-7; TRBD1 matches 9 bases. CDR1 and CDR2 (germline): SEHNR, FQNEAQ (reference sequence). This CDR3 contains 17 residues. The CDR3 DNA is TGTGCCAGCAGCGCGGGATTCCGGGACAGGGTTTTCCACGAGCACTACTTC. Its translation is CASSAGFRDRVFHEHYF.

In its sample, this clonotype was seen many times. This rearrangement joins TRBV28 to TRBJ2-7, with TRBD1 matching 11 bases. Trimming cost V 11 bases and J 2 bases; bases outside gene matches: 2. Germline loops: CDR1 MDHEN, CDR2 SYDVKM. The CDR3 totals 12 residues. For the CDR3, the DNA is TGTGCCTCGGGACAGGGGGCCTACGAGCAGTACTTC. Residues: CASGQGAYEQYF. The full variable domain, with the rest looked up from reference TRBV28 and TRBJ2-7, is DVKVTQSSRYLVKRTGEKVFLECVQDMDHENMFWYRQDPGLGLRLIYFSYDVKMKEKGDIPEGYSVSREKKERFSLILESASTNQTSMYLCASGQGAYEQYFGPGTRLTVT.

This clonotype was found many times. This chain links TRBV7-2 with TRBJ2-7; D unclear. The germline CDR1 and CDR2 sequences are SGHTA and FQGNSA. V dropped 2 bases and J dropped 1 base, with 6 bases sitting between them. This CDR3 contains 13 residues. The CDR3 nucleotides are TGTGCCAGCAGCTTAAGGGATTCCTACGAGCAGTACTTC. Translated, it gives CASSLRDSYEQYF.

The rearrangement uses TRBV20-1 and TRBJ1-5; D gene unclear. V was shortened by 6 bases and J by 2 bases, with 11 bases between the two germline ends. CDR3 length: 13 amino acids. The V gene's germline CDR1 is DFQATT and CDR2 SNEGSKA (reference sequence). DNA for the CDR3: TGCAGTGCCCCTGGACGGGGCAATCAGCCCCAGCATTTT. Translating gives CSAPGRGNQPQHF.

The genes are TRBV7-6 and TRBJ2-7; D could derive from TRBD1 or TRBD2 (5 bases each). The CDR3 is 15 amino acids. Germline V gives CDR1 SGHVS, CDR2 FNYEAQ. Trimming stripped 7 bases from V and 7 bases from J, with 23 bases between. The CDR3 DNA reads as TGTGCCAGCAACTCCTCCCGGGACCTCTTCGGGGAGCAGTACTTC. This encodes CASNSSRDLFGEQYF.

This clonotype showed up many times. This chain links TRBV6-5 with TRBJ1-5; D unresolved. Per the germline V gene, CDR1 is MNHEY and CDR2 is SVGAGI. This CDR3 is 14 amino acids long. Between the trimmed V and J ends, which lost 2 bases and 4 bases, there was a span of 9 bases. The CDR3 sequence is CASSYASSNQPQHF. In DNA form, the CDR3 reads TGTGCCAGCAGTTACGCGTCCTCTAATCAGCCCCAGCATTTT.

The chain uses TRBV10-3 and TRBJ1-5, with D possibly matching TRBD1 (5 bases). V lost 3 bases and J 10 bases, leaving 16 bases between the germline ends. Germline CDR1 reads ENHRY; CDR2 reads SYGVKD. The CDR3 runs 14 residues. The CDR3 loop reads CAISERDDYSPQHF. In nucleotides, the CDR3 is TGTGCCATCAGTGAAAGGGACGACTATAGCCCCCAGCATTTT.

The chain has TRBV7-2 and TRBJ2-7, with D possibly being TRBD2 (6 bases). Germline assignment: CDR1 SGHTA and CDR2 FQGNSA. With 5 bases removed from V and 4 bases from J, the gap between germline ends came to 15 bases. The CDR3 has 14 residues. This CDR3 reads CASSLRSGGYEQYF. The DNA for the CDR3 is TGTGCCAGCAGCCTCCGCTCCGGGGGTTACGAGCAGTACTTC.

This clonotype was seen a handful of times. J is TRBJ1-1 and V is TRBV29-1; D gene uncertain. V gave up 5 bases and J gave up 11 bases, with 15 bases separating them. The CDR3 has 11 residues. The germline CDR1 and CDR2 sequences are SQVTM and ANQGSEA. CDR3 protein: CSVNSGSRAFF. DNA for the CDR3: TGCAGCGTTAATTCTGGGTCTAGGGCTTTCTTT.

This clonotype was counted between two and nine times. This rearrangement joins TRBV10-2 to TRBJ2-2; 11 nucleotides align to TRBD2. V lost 6 bases and J lost 10; bases outside the gene matches: 4. CDR3 length: 13 residues. Germline CDR1 and CDR2: WSHSY and SAAADI. Here the CDR3 reads CASSRLAGKELFF. CDR3 bases: TGCGCCAGCAGCAGACTAGCGGGGAAGGAGCTGTTTTTT.

J is TRBJ1-5 and V is TRBV5-1, with TRBD1 identical over 10 bases. The germline V gene has CDR1 SGHRS and CDR2 YFSETQ. This CDR3 region has 16 residues. Unmatched junction bases numbered 4, after V lost 0 bases and J lost 4 bases. The CDR3 nucleotides are TGCGCCAGCAGCTTGGCAGCGGGACAGGGGAATCAGCCCCAGCATTTT. It encodes CASSLAAGQGNQPQHF.

This clonotype was seen ten or more times. V gene TRBV6-1 combines with J gene TRBJ1-1; tentative D call: TRBD1 (5 bases). The length of the CDR3 is 14 residues. Per the germline V gene, CDR1 is MNHNS and CDR2 is SASEGT. Trimming removed 7 bases from V and 5 bases from J, with 17 bases in between. The DNA for the CDR3 is TGTGCCAGCAACCCTTTCGGGGGTGATACTGAAGCTTTCTTT. Its translation is CASNPFGGDTEAFF.